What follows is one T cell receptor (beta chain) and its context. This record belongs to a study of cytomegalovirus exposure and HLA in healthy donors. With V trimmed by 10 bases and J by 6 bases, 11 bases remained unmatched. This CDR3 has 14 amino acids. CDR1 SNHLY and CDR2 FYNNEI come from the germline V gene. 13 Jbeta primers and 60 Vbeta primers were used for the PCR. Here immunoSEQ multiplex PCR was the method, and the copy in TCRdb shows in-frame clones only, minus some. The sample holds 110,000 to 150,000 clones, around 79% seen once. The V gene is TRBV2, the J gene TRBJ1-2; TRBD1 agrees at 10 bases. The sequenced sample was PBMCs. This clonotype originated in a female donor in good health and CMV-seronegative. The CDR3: CATPLGTGVNGYTF. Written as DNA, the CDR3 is TGTGCCACTCCTCTGGGGACAGGGGTGAATGGCTACACCTTC.